This T cell receptor (beta chain) is drawn from a study of T-cell reconstitution after alpha-beta-depleted transplantation in children. The CDR3 is made up of 12 amino acids. Trimming took off 5 bases at V and 2 bases at J, with 7 bases between the two ends. Germline V gives CDR1 SQVTM, CDR2 ANQGSEA. This clonotype was counted at least ten times. Using unique molecular identifiers, the investigators prepared the TCRbeta library. TCRdb itself ran the PCR reads through MiXCR, one entry per CDR3 protein. The data hold approximately 640,000 distinct CDR3 sequences, with approximately 15% observed a single time.

The clonotype originates from a human donor who donated a stem cell graft to a child with acute myeloid leukemia. The chain couples TRBV29-1 to TRBJ1-3, with D unclear. Specimen: PBMCs from the stem cell graft donor, collected from the stem cell graft. The CDR3 region has the DNA TGCAGCGTTCGGGGTGCTGGAAACACCATATATTTT. Protein sequence: CSVRGAGNTIYF.